The rows below give T cell receptor beta chains drawn from one sample of a study of regulatory T cells in long-lasting Graves disease. One entry per CDR3 protein results from TCRdb running MiXCR on the multiplex PCR reads. The table lists around 400,000 distinct CDR3 sequences, approximately 10% of them singletons. This sample also belongs to another study, concerning T cells in Graves' hyperthyroidism and ophthalmopathy.

Sample: peripheral blood mononuclear cells (PBMCs), taken at new diagnosis, from a patient treated with antithyroid drugs. These receptors all stem from a woman younger than 35 with Graves disease. CDR3s include the opening cysteine and the closing phenylalanine or tryptophan. A D gene is named only where the DNA matches it firmly. Rows may omit the clone size; those that give it use once, few, many or a size class.

CDR3 length: 15
V gene: TRBV5-1
J gene: TRBJ1-1
clone size: .
D gene: TRBD1
CDR3 protein: CASSQRDRGPTEAFF
CDR3 DNA: TGCGCCAGCAGCCAGAGGGACAGGGGTCCCACTGAAGCTTTCTTT

CDR3 length: 15
V gene: TRBV29-1
J gene: TRBJ2-1
clone size: many
D gene: .
CDR3 protein: CSVSGRNGGYNEQFF
CDR3 DNA: TGCAGCGTTTCCGGACGCAACGGAGGGTACAATGAGCAGTTCTTC

CDR3 length: 15
V gene: TRBV29-1
J gene: TRBJ2-1
clone size: .
D gene: .
CDR3 protein: CSVVGALSSYNEQFF
CDR3 DNA: TGCAGCGTTGTGGGGGCCTTGAGCTCCTACAATGAGCAGTTCTTC

CDR3 length: 17
V gene: TRBV20-1
J gene: TRBJ2-7
clone size: .
D gene: TRBD2
CDR3 protein: CSAPETSGTPPSYEQYF
CDR3 DNA: TGCAGTGCCCCGGAAACTAGCGGGACCCCACCATCCTACGAGCAGTACTTC

CDR3 length: 16
V gene: TRBV5-1
J gene: TRBJ1-1
clone size: many
D gene: .
CDR3 protein: CASSFPTAAENTEAFF
CDR3 DNA: TGCGCCAGCAGCTTCCCAACCGCGGCAGAGAACACTGAAGCTTTCTTT

CDR3 length: 15
V gene: TRBV20-1
J gene: TRBJ2-1
clone size: many
D gene: TRBD2
CDR3 protein: CSARILAGIYNEQFF
CDR3 DNA: TGCAGTGCTAGGATCTTAGCGGGAATATACAATGAGCAGTTCTTC

CDR3 length: 15
V gene: TRBV7-8
J gene: TRBJ2-2
clone size: many
D gene: .
CDR3 protein: CASSLWRRDVGELFF
CDR3 DNA: TGTGCCAGCAGCTTATGGCGACGGGACGTGGGGGAGCTGTTTTTT

CDR3 length: 13
V gene: TRBV7-2
J gene: TRBJ1-5
clone size: few
D gene: .
CDR3 protein: CASSPNELQPQHF
CDR3 DNA: TGTGCCAGCAGCCCCAACGAGTTACAGCCCCAGCATTTT

CDR3 length: 15
V gene: TRBV27
J gene: TRBJ2-5
clone size: few
D gene: .
CDR3 protein: CASRPRRQYQETQYF
CDR3 DNA: TGTGCCAGCAGACCTCGACGACAGTACCAAGAGACCCAGTACTTC

CDR3 length: 14
V gene: TRBV10-2
J gene: TRBJ2-2
clone size: many
D gene: TRBD1
CDR3 protein: CASRGQGATGELFF
CDR3 DNA: TGCGCCAGCCGCGGTCAGGGGGCAACCGGGGAGCTGTTTTTT

CDR3 length: 14
V gene: TRBV6-2/TRBV6-3
J gene: TRBJ1-1
clone size: many
D gene: .
CDR3 protein: CASSYRGGVAEAFF
CDR3 DNA: TGTGCCAGCAGTTACAGGGGCGGGGTAGCTGAAGCTTTCTTT

CDR3 length: 15
V gene: TRBV12-3/TRBV12-4
J gene: TRBJ1-5
clone size: many
D gene: TRBD1
CDR3 protein: CASSLQDRVDQPQHF
CDR3 DNA: TGTGCCAGCAGTTTACAGGACAGGGTAGATCAGCCCCAGCATTTT

CDR3 length: 18
V gene: TRBV6-5
J gene: TRBJ2-1
clone size: many
D gene: TRBD2
CDR3 protein: CASSSGTSGQSSYNEQFF
CDR3 DNA: TGTGCCAGCAGTTCCGGGACTAGCGGGCAAAGCTCCTACAATGAGCAGTTCTTC

CDR3 length: 16
V gene: TRBV7-3
J gene: TRBJ2-2
clone size: few
D gene: TRBD2
CDR3 protein: CASSLVRLAGAGELFF
CDR3 DNA: TGTGCCAGCAGCTTAGTTCGGCTAGCGGGGGCCGGGGAGCTGTTTTTT

CDR3 length: 12
V gene: TRBV30
J gene: TRBJ1-1
clone size: many
D gene: .
CDR3 protein: CAWTAGPTEAFF
CDR3 DNA: TGTGCCTGGACGGCGGGACCCACTGAAGCTTTCTTT

CDR3 length: 15
V gene: TRBV7-2
J gene: TRBJ1-1
clone size: .
D gene: .
CDR3 protein: CASSLAYHGNTEAFF
CDR3 DNA: TGTGCCAGCAGCTTAGCTTATCACGGGAACACTGAAGCTTTCTTT

CDR3 length: 14
V gene: TRBV5-1
J gene: TRBJ1-1
clone size: many
D gene: .
CDR3 protein: CASSPITQSTEAFF
CDR3 DNA: TGCGCCAGCAGCCCTATTACCCAGAGCACTGAAGCTTTCTTT

CDR3 length: 14
V gene: TRBV2
J gene: TRBJ1-3
clone size: many
D gene: .
CDR3 protein: CASSEADSGNTIYF
CDR3 DNA: TGTGCCAGCAGTGAGGCCGACTCTGGAAACACCATATATTTT

CDR3 length: 10
V gene: TRBV29-1
J gene: TRBJ1-5
clone size: many
D gene: TRBD1
CDR3 protein: CSVPQGCGHF
CDR3 DNA: TGCAGCGTTCCACAGGGGTGTGGGCATTTT

CDR3 length: 15
V gene: TRBV10-3
J gene: TRBJ2-1
clone size: many
D gene: TRBD2
CDR3 protein: CAISDPSGSTNEQFF
CDR3 DNA: TGTGCCATCAGTGACCCTAGCGGGAGCACCAATGAGCAGTTCTTC

CDR3 length: 15
V gene: TRBV12-3/TRBV12-4
J gene: TRBJ1-1
clone size: many
D gene: TRBD1
CDR3 protein: CASTRTGTGRTEAFF
CDR3 DNA: TGTGCCAGCACTAGAACAGGGACAGGGAGAACTGAAGCTTTCTTT

CDR3 length: 14
V gene: TRBV19
J gene: TRBJ1-4
clone size: few
D gene: TRBD1
CDR3 protein: CASTGTGLNEKLFF
CDR3 DNA: TGTGCCAGTACCGGGACAGGGTTAAATGAAAAACTGTTTTTT

CDR3 length: 11
V gene: TRBV12-3/TRBV12-4
J gene: TRBJ2-3
clone size: many
D gene: .
CDR3 protein: CATWAPDTQYF
CDR3 DNA: TGTGCCACATGGGCACCAGATACGCAGTATTTT

CDR3 length: 16
V gene: TRBV9
J gene: TRBJ2-2
clone size: .
D gene: TRBD2
CDR3 protein: CASSVGSGAGPEGLFF
CDR3 DNA: TGTGCCAGCAGCGTAGGGTCTGGAGCGGGGCCCGAAGGGCTGTTTTTT

CDR3 length: 8
V gene: TRBV28
J gene: TRBJ1-1
clone size: .
D gene: .
CDR3 protein: CVGTEAFF
CDR3 DNA: TGTGTGGGCACTGAAGCTTTCTTT

CDR3 length: 14
V gene: TRBV7-2
J gene: TRBJ1-6
clone size: .
D gene: .
CDR3 protein: CASSSLSYNSPLHF
CDR3 DNA: TGTGCCAGCAGCTCCCTGTCCTATAATTCACCCCTCCACTTT

CDR3 length: 18
V gene: TRBV6-1
J gene: TRBJ2-1
clone size: many
D gene: .
CDR3 protein: CASSRVQAAQPFYNEQFF
CDR3 DNA: TGTGCCAGCAGCCGGGTGCAGGCCGCCCAACCATTCTACAATGAGCAGTTCTTC

CDR3 length: 16
V gene: TRBV7-9
J gene: TRBJ2-5
clone size: many
D gene: TRBD2
CDR3 protein: CASSSPSGIERETQYF
CDR3 DNA: TGTGCCAGCAGCTCGCCAAGCGGGATCGAGCGGGAGACCCAGTACTTC

CDR3 length: 13
V gene: TRBV20-1
J gene: TRBJ1-6
clone size: many
D gene: .
CDR3 protein: CSASWAGVSPLHF
CDR3 DNA: TGCAGTGCTAGTTGGGCAGGTGTTTCACCCCTCCACTTT